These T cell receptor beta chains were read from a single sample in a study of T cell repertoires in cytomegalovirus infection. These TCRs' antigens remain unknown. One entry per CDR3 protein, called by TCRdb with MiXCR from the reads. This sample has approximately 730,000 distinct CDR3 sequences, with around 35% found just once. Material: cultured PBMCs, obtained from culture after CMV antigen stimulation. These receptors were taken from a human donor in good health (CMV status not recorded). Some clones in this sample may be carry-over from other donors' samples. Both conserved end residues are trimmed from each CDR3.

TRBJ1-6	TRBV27	ASSLLGGPDSPLH
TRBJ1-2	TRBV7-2	ASSRVRLENLNYGYT
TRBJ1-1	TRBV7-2	ASTSGPSNTEAF
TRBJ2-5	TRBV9	ASSAQPWGTSAQETQY
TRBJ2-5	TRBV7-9	ASSLGDSKETQY
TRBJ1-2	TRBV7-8	ASSSPGTRGGYT
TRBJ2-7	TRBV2	ASRNRGHEQY
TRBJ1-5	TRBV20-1	SAIRTANQPQH
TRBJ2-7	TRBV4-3	ASSQDEGPPYEQY
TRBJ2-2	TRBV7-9	ASIGQVLMTNTGELF
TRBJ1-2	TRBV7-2	ASSLARGREHGYT
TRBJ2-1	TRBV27	ASTLQGGRGNEQF
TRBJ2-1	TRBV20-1	SARDSYNEQF
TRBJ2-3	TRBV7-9	ASSQRGTDTQY
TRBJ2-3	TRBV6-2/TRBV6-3	ASSSTTYTQY
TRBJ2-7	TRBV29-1	SVVLDPGPFGEQY
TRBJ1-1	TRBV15	ATSRDGGDLAEAF
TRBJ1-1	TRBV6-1	ASIPGQLGTEAF
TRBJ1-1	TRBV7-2	ASSLFGWGDTEAF
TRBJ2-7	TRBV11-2	ASSQTPWSGDYEQY
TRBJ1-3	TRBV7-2	PIAGVTRATIY
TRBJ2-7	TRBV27	ASPGGAYEQY
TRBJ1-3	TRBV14	ASSRPGQRSSGNTIY
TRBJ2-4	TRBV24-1	ATSDGGAKNIQY
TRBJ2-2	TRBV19	ASSPSPSANTGELF